A selection of T cell receptor beta chains follows, all from one sample in a study of CD8 T cells in ankylosing spondylitis. One entry per CDR3 protein results from TCRdb running MiXCR on the 5' RACE reads. Of approximately 250,000 distinct CDR3 sequences in the sample, more than 20% were seen once. The sequencing sample was made of blood, either unsorted or a sorted T cell fraction (not recorded which). All receptors derive from a male donor with ankylosing spondylitis or in good health (not recorded which). Each CDR3 is given with its conserved first and last residue. A D gene is named only where the DNA matches it firmly. The size of a clone is reported for some rows only, either as once, few or many, or as a class for expanded clones.

J gene	clone size	V gene	D gene	CDR3 DNA	CDR3 protein
TRBJ2-5	NA	TRBV12-3/TRBV12-4	TRBD1	TGTGCCAGCAGTCCGCCGGGACAGGGTTATGAGACCCAGTACTTC	CASSPPGQGYETQYF
TRBJ2-4	NA	TRBV11-2	NA	TGTGCCAGCAGCTTAGAATCGGGACCAGAAAACATTCAGTACTTC	CASSLESGPENIQYF
TRBJ1-1	NA	TRBV29-1	NA	TGCAGCGTTGAAGTTTACCACACTGAAGCTTTCTTT	CSVEVYHTEAFF
TRBJ2-4	NA	TRBV5-1	TRBD1	TGCGCCAGCAGCTTGGACGACAGGGCGGCCAAAAACATTCAGTACTTC	CASSLDDRAAKNIQYF
TRBJ1-2	many	TRBV20-1	NA	TGCAGTGCTAGCGTGGGTGGGGGTGGAGGCTACACCTTC	CSASVGGGGGYTF
TRBJ2-5	many	TRBV6-1	NA	TGTGCCAGCAGTGATCCCCTTTCGAAGAATAGGGAGACCCAGTACTTC	CASSDPLSKNRETQYF
TRBJ2-7	NA	TRBV29-1	TRBD2	TGCAGCGCCGGGACTACCGGAGACGAGCAGTACTTC	CSAGTTGDEQYF
TRBJ1-3	many	TRBV9	NA	TGTGCCAGCAGCGTTGGTGGGGTTGGAAACACCATATATTTT	CASSVGGVGNTIYF
TRBJ2-1	few	TRBV6-5	TRBD2	TGTGCCAGCAGCAACCTTGGACTAGCCTACAATGAGCAGTTCTTC	CASSNLGLAYNEQFF
TRBJ1-5	few	TRBV6-1	NA	TGTGCCAGCAGTGACCAACAGAGTAATCAGCCCCAGCATTTT	CASSDQQSNQPQHF
TRBJ2-7	many	TRBV12-3/TRBV12-4	NA	TGTGCCAGCGGTTACTTTCGGTCGCTGGGGCAGTACTTC	CASGYFRSLGQYF
TRBJ2-7	few	TRBV20-1	NA	TGCAGTGCTAGAGTGGGGCAGGGGGGGACCTACGAGCAGTACTTC	CSARVGQGGTYEQYF
TRBJ1-4	few	TRBV28	TRBD1	TGTGCCAGCAGTTTCCAGGGGGGGGATGAAAAACTGTTTTTT	CASSFQGGDEKLFF
TRBJ2-3	NA	TRBV6-2/TRBV6-3	TRBD2	TGTGCCAGCAGTTACGACGGGGGGAAAGGAGATACGCAGTATTTT	CASSYDGGKGDTQYF
TRBJ1-4	NA	TRBV12-3/TRBV12-4	NA	TGTGCCAGCATTGGGGGTGCTAATGAAAAACTGTTTTTT	CASIGGANEKLFF
TRBJ2-3	NA	TRBV7-9	NA	TGTGCCAGCAGCAAACGGAGGGTACCAGATACGCAGTATTTT	CASSKRRVPDTQYF
TRBJ1-2	many	TRBV5-1	TRBD1	TGCGCCAGCAGCTTGGATACAGGGGGAACCTATGGCTACACCTTC	CASSLDTGGTYGYTF
TRBJ2-7	NA	TRBV20-1	NA	TGCAGTGCTAGCTACCTGTTATACGAGCAGTACTTC	CSASYLLYEQYF
TRBJ2-5	few	TRBV6-1	TRBD2	TGTGCCAGCAGTCGTATGCGGGGGGCCTTTGAGACCCAGTACTTC	CASSRMRGAFETQYF
TRBJ2-3	once	TRBV2	NA	TGTGCCAGTACGCGGGACCCACTACCGATCGATACGCAGTATTTT	CASTRDPLPIDTQYF
TRBJ2-7	few	TRBV20-1	NA	TGCAGTGCTAGAGATAACGGGCAATTCTACGAGCAGTACTTC	CSARDNGQFYEQYF
TRBJ2-7	many	TRBV29-1	TRBD1	TGCAGCGTTGAGTTGGGGTGGGACAGCTACGAGCAGTACTTC	CSVELGWDSYEQYF
TRBJ2-5	many	TRBV28	NA	TGTGCCAGCAGTTTGGCAGGGCCGGGGCAAGAGACCCAGTACTTC	CASSLAGPGQETQYF
TRBJ2-3	many	TRBV7-2	NA	TGTGCCAGCAGCTCTGCGGGGGCCCCAGATACGCAGTATTTT	CASSSAGAPDTQYF
TRBJ1-3	many	TRBV6-1	NA	TGTGCCAGCAGCCCCGGGACGAGCGGAAACACCATATATTTT	CASSPGTSGNTIYF
TRBJ2-7	few	TRBV12-3/TRBV12-4	TRBD1	TGTGCCAGCACTGACAGGGGGCACTACGAGCAGTACTTC	CASTDRGHYEQYF
TRBJ2-1	NA	TRBV20-1	NA	TGCAGTCCCCACCGGGGCAGGTTGGGTCATGAGCAGTTCTTC	CSPHRGRLGHEQFF
TRBJ2-1	few	TRBV12-3/TRBV12-4	TRBD2	TGTGCCAGCAGCGCTCTGTTAGCGGGGCCCTACAATGAGCAGTTCTTC	CASSALLAGPYNEQFF
TRBJ1-5	NA	TRBV10-3	NA	TGTGCCATCAAGCCGGGGCCCAATCAGCCCCAGCATTTT	CAIKPGPNQPQHF
TRBJ2-1	NA	TRBV12-3/TRBV12-4	NA	TGTGCCAGCAGGCTATCTCGGGAGTTGGATGAGCAGTTCTTC	CASRLSRELDEQFF
TRBJ1-4	NA	TRBV15	TRBD1	TGTGCCACCAGCAGAGAGGACAGGGTCCCTGAAAAACTGTTTTTT	CATSREDRVPEKLFF
TRBJ2-1	few	TRBV29-1	NA	TGCAGCGCCGGTTACAATGAGCAGTTCTTC	CSAGYNEQFF
TRBJ2-3	many	TRBV20-1	NA	TGCAGTGCTAGAGGGGGTAGTGGCACAGATACGCAGTATTTT	CSARGGSGTDTQYF
TRBJ2-6	NA	TRBV6-5	NA	TGTGCCAGCAGTTACGAACAGGGGACTATAGGGGCCAACGTCCTGACTTTC	CASSYEQGTIGANVLTF
TRBJ2-1	few	TRBV20-1	TRBD2	TGCAGTGCTAGAGAGGGAGGGGCAGCTAGTGAGCAGTTCTTC	CSAREGGAASEQFF
TRBJ2-1	many	TRBV12-3/TRBV12-4	NA	TGTGCCAGCAGCCGGATAAGGGGTCGGAATGAGCAGTTCTTC	CASSRIRGRNEQFF
TRBJ1-3	many	TRBV6-1	NA	TGTGCCAGCAATATGAGAGGGGCTGGAAACACCATATATTTT	CASNMRGAGNTIYF
TRBJ2-1	NA	TRBV2	TRBD1	TGTGCCAGCATACCGGGACAGGCGTACAATGAGCAGTTCTTC	CASIPGQAYNEQFF